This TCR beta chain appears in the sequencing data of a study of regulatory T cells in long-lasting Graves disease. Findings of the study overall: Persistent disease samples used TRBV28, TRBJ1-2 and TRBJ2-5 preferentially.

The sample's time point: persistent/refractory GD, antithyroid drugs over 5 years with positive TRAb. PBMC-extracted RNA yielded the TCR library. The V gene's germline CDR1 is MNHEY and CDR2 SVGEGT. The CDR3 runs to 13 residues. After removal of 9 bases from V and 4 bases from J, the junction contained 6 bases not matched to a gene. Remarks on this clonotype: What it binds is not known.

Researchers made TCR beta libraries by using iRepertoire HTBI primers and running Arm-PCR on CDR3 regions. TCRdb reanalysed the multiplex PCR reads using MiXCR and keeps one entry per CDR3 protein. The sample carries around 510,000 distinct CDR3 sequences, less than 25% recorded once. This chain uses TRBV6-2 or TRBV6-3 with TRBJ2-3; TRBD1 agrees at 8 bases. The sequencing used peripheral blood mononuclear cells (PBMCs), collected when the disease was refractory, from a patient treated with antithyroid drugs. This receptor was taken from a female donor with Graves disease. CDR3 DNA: TGTGCCAGTACGGACAGGGTTGCAGATACGCAGTATTTT. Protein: CASTDRVADTQYF.